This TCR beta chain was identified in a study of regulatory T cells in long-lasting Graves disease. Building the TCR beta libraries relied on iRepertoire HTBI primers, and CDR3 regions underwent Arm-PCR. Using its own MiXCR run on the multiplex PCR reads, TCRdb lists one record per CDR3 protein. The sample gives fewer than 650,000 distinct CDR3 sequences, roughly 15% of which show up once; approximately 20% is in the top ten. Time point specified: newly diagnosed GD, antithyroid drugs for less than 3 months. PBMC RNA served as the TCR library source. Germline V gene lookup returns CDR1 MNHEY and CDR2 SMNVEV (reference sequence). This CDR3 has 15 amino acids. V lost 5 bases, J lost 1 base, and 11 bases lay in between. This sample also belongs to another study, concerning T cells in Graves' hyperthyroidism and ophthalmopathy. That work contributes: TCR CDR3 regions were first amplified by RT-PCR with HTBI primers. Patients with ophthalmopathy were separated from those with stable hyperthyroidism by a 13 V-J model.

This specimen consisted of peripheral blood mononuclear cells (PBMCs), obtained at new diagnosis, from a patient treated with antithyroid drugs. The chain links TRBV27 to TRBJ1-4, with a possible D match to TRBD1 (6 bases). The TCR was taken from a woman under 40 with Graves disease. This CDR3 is CASSQNRVTNEKLFF. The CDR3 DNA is TGTGCCAGCAGTCAAAACAGGGTAACTAATGAAAAACTGTTTTTT.